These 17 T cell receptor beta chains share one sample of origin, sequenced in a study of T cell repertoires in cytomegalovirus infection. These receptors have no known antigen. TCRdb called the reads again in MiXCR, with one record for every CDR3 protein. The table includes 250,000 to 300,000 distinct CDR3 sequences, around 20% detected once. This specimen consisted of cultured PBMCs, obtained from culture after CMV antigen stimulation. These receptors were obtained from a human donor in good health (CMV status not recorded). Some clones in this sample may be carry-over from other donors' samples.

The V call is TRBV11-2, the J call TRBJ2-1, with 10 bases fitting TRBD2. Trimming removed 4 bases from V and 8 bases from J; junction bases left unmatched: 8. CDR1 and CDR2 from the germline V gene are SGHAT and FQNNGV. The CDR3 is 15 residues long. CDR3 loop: CASSSGLASVYEQFF. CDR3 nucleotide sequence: TGTGCCAGCAGCTCGGGACTAGCGTCTGTCTATGAGCAGTTCTTC.

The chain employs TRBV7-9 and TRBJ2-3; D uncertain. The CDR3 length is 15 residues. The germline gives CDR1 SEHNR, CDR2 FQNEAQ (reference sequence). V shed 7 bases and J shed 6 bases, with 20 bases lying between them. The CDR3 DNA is TGTGCCAGCATGAACGGAAGAGCGTCACTTGATACGCAGTATTTT. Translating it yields CASMNGRASLDTQYF. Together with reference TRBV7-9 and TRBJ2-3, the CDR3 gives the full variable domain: DTGVSQNPRHKITKRGQNVTFRCDPISEHNRLYWYRQTLGQGPEFLTYFQNEAQLEKSRLLSDRFSAERPKGSFSTLEIQRTEQGDSAMYLCASMNGRASLDTQYFGPGTRLTVL.

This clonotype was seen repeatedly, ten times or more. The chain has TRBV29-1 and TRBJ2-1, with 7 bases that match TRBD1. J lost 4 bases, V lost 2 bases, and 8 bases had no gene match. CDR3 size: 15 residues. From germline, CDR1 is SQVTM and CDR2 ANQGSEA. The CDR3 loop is CSVERGAGGYNEQFF. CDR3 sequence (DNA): TGCAGCGTTGAACGTGGGGCAGGGGGATACAATGAGCAGTTCTTC.

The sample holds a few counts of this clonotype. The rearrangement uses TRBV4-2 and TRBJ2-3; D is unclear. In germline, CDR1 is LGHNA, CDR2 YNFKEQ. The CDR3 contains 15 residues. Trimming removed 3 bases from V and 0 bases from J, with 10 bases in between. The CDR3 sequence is CASSQITTSTDTQYF. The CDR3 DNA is TGTGCCAGCAGCCAGATTACCACTAGCACAGATACGCAGTATTTT.

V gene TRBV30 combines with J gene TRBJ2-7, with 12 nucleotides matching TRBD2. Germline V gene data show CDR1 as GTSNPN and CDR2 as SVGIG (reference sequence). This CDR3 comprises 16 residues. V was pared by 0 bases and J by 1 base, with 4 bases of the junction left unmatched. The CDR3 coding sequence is TGTGCCTGGAGTGTAAGCCTAGCGGGAGGGTCCTACGAGCAGTACTTC. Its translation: CAWSVSLAGGSYEQYF.

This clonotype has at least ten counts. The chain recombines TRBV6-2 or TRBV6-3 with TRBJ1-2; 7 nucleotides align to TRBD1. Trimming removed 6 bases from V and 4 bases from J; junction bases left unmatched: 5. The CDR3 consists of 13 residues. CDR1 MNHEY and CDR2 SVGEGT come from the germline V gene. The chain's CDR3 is CASRNRDSYGYTF. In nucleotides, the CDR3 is TGTGCCAGCAGAAACCGGGACAGCTATGGCTACACCTTC.

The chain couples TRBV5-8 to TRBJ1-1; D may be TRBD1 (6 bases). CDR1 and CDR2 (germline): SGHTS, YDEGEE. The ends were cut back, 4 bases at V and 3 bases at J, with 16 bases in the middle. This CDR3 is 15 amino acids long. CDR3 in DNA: TGTGCCAGCAGCCAGGGCCAGGGGTTCGACACTGAAGCTTTCTTT. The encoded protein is CASSQGQGFDTEAFF.

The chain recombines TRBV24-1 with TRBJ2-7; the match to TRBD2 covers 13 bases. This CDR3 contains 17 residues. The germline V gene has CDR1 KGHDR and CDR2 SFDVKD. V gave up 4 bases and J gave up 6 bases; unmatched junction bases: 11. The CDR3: CATSEMTSGRCVGEQYF. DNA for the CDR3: TGTGCCACCAGTGAGATGACTAGCGGGAGGTGCGTAGGCGAGCAGTACTTC.

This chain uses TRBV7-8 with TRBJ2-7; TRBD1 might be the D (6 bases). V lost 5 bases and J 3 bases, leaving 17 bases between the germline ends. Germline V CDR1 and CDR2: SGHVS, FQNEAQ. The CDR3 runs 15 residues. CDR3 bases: TGTGCCAGCAGCCTACAGGGTGACCTATACTACGAGCAGTACGTC. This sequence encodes CASSLQGDLYYEQYV.

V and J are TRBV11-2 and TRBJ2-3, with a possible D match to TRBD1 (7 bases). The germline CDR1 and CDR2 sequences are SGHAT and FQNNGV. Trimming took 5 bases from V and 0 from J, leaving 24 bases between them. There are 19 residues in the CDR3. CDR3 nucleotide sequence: TGTGCCAGCAGCCTGAGGGGGCGGAGGGGTCCTTCTAGCACAGATACGCAGTATTTT. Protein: CASSLRGRRGPSSTDTQYF.

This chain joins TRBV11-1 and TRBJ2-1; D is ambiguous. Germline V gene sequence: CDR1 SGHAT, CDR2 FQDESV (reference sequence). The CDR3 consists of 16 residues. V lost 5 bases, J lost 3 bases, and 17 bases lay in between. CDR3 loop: CASSEAGRWNYNEQFF. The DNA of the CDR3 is TGTGCCAGCAGCGAAGCAGGACGGTGGAACTACAATGAGCAGTTCTTC.

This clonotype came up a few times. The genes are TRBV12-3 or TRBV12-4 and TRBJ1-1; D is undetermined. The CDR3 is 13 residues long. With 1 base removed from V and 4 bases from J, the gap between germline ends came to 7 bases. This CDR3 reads CASSLGAATEAFF. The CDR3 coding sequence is TGTGCCAGCAGTTTAGGGGCGGCCACTGAAGCTTTCTTT.

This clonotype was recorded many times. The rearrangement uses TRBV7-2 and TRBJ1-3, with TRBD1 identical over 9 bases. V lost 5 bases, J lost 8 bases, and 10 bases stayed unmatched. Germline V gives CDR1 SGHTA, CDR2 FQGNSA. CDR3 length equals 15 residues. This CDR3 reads CASSLSPGQGDTIYF. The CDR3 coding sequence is TGTGCCAGCAGCCTCTCGCCGGGACAGGGAGACACCATATATTTT.

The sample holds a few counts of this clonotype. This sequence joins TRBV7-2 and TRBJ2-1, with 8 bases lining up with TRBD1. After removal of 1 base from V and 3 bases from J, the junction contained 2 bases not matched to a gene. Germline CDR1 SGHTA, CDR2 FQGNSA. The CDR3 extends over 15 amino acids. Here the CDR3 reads CASSLEGQGYNEQFF. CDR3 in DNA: TGTGCCAGCAGCTTAGAAGGACAGGGCTACAATGAGCAGTTCTTC.

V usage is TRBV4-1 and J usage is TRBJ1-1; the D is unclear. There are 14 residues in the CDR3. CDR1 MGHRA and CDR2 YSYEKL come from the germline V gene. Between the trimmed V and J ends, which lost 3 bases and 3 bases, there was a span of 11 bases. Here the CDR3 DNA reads TGCGCCAGCAGCCAGCCCGCCTGGGACACTGAAGCTTTCTTT. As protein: CASSQPAWDTEAFF.

The DNA of the CDR3 is TGCAGTGCTACCGATCGGGAGGGCCTAGATACGCAGTATTTT. This sequence encodes CSATDREGLDTQYF. The V gene is TRBV20-1, the J gene TRBJ2-3, with 8 bases that match TRBD2. The germline V gene encodes CDR1 DFQATT and CDR2 SNEGSKA (reference sequence). The CDR3 loop spans 14 amino acids. J gave up 5 bases and V 4 bases, and 8 bases lay outside the gene matches.

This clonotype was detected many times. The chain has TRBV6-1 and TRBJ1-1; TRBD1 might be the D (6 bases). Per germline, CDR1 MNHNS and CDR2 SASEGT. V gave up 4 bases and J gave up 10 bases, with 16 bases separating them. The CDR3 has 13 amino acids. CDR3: CASSATLQGTAFF. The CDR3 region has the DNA TGTGCCAGCAGTGCGACCCTTCAGGGGACAGCTTTCTTT.